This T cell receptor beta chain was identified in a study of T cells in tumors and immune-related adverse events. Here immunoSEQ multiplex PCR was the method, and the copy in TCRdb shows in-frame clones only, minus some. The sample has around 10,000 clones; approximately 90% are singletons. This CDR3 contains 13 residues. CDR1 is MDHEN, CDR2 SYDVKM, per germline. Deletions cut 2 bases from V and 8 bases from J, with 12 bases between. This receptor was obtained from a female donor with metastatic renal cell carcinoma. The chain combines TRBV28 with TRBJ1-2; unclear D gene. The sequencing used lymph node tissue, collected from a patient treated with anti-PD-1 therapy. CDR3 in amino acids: CASSLGGDRGYTF. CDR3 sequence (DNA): TGTGCCAGCAGTTTAGGCGGAGATAGGGGCTACACCTTC.